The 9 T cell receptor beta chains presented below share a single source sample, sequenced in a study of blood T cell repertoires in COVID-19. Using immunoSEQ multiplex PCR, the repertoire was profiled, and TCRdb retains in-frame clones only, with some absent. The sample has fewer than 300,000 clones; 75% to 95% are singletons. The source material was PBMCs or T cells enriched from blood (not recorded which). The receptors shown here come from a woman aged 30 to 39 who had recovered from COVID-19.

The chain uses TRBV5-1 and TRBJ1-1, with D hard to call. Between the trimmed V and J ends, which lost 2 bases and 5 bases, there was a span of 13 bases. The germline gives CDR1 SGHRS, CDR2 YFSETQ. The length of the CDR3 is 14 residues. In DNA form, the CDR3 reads TGCGCCAGCAGCTTTAGGGTCGCGGGGACTGAAGCTTTCTTT. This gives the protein CASSFRVAGTEAFF.

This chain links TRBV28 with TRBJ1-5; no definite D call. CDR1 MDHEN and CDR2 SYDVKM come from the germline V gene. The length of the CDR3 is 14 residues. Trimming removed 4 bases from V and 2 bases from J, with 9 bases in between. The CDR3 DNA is TGTGCCAGCAGTTGGGTAGGAGGCAATCAGCCCCAGCATTTT. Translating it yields CASSWVGGNQPQHF.

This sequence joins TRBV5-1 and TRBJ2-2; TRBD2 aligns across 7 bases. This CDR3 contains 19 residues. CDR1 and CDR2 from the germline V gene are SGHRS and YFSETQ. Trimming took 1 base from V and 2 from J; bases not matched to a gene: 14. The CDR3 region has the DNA TGCGCCAGCAGCTTGAAGTGGGAGGGCTCTATTTTTAACACCGGGGAGCTGTTTTTT. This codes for CASSLKWEGSIFNTGELFF. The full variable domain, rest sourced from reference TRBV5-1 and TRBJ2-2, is KAGVTQTPRYLIKTRGQQVTLSCSPISGHRSVSWYQQTPGQGLQFLFEYFSETQRNKGNFPGRFSGRQFSNSRSEMNVSTLELGDSALYLCASSLKWEGSIFNTGELFFGEGSRLTVL.

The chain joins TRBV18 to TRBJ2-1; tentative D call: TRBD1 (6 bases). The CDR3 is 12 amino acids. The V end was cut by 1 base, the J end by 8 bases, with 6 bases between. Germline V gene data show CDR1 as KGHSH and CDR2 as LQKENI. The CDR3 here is CASSPRGHEQFF. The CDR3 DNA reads TGTGCCAGCTCACCACGGGGGCATGAGCAGTTCTTC.

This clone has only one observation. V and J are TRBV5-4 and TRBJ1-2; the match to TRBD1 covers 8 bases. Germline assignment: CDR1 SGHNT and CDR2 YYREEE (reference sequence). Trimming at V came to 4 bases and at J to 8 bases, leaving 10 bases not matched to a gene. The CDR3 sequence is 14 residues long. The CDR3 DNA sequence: TGTGCCAGCAGCCCCCGGCAGGGGGCGCGGGGCTACACCTTC. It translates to CASSPRQGARGYTF.

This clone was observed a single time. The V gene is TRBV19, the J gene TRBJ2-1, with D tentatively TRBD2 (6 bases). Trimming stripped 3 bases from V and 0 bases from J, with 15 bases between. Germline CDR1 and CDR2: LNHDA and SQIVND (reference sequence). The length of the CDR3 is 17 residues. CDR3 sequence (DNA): TGTGCCAGTAGTATTGGCCAGGGCGGGATCTCCTACAATGAGCAGTTCTTC. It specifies CASSIGQGGISYNEQFF.

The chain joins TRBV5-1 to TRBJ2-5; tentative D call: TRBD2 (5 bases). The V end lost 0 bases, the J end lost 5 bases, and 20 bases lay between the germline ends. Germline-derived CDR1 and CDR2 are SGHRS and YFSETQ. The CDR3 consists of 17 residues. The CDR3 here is CASSLASGLYLGETQYF. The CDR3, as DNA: TGCGCCAGCAGCTTGGCTTCCGGACTCTACCTAGGGGAGACCCAGTACTTC.

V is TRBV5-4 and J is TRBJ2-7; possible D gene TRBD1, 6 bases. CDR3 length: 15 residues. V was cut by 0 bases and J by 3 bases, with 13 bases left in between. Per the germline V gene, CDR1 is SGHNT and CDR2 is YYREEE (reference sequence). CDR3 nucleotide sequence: TGTGCCAGCAGCTTGGGAGGGGGTAGGGACTACGAGCAGTACTTC. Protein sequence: CASSLGGGRDYEQYF.

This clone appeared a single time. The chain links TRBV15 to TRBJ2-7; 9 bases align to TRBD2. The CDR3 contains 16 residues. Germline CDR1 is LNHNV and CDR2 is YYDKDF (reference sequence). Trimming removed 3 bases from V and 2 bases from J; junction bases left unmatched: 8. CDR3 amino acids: CATSSPSSGDAYEQYF. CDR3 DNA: TGTGCCACCAGCAGTCCCTCTAGCGGGGACGCCTACGAGCAGTACTTC. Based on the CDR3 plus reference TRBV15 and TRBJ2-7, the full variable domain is DAMVIQNPRYQVTQFGKPVTLSCSQTLNHNVMYWYQQKSSQAPKLLFHYYDKDFNNEADTPDNFQSRRPNTSFCFLDIRSPGLGDTAMYLCATSSPSSGDAYEQYFGPGTRLTVT.